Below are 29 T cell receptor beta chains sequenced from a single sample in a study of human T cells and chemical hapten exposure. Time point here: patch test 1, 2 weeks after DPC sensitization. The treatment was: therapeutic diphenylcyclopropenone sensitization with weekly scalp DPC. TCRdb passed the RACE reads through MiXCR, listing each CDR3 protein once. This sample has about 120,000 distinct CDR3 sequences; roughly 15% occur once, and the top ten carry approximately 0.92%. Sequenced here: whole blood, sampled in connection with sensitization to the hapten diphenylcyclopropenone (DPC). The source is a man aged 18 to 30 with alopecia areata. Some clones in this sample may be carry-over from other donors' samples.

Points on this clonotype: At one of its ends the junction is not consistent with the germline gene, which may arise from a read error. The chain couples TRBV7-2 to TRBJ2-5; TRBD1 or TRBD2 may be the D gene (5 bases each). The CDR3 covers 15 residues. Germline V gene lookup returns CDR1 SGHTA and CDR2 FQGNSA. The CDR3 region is CASSLGGTYQETQYF. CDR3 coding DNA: TGTGCCAGCAGTTTAGGTGGGACGTACCAAGAGACCCAGTACTTC.

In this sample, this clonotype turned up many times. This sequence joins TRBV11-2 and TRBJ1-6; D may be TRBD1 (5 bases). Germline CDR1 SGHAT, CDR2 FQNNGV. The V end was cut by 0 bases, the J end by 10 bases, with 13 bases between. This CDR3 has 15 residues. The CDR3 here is CASSLDRGVRSPLHF. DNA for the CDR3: TGTGCCAGCAGCTTAGATCGGGGGGTCCGCTCACCCCTCCACTTT.

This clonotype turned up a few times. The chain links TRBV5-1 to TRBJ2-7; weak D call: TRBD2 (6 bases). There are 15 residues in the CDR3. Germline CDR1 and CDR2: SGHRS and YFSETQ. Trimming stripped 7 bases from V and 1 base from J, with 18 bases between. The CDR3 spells CASSPLEGVSYEQYF. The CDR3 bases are TGCGCCAGCTCTCCTTTGGAGGGTGTTTCCTACGAGCAGTACTTC. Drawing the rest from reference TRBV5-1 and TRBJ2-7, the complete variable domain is KAGVTQTPRYLIKTRGQQVTLSCSPISGHRSVSWYQQTPGQGLQFLFEYFSETQRNKGNFPGRFSGRQFSNSRSEMNVSTLELGDSALYLCASSPLEGVSYEQYFGPGTRLTVT.

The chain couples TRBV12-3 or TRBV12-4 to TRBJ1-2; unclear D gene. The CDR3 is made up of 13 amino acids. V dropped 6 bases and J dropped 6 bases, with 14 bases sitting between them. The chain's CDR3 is CASSSDEPHGYTF. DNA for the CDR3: TGTGCCAGCAGCAGTGACGAGCCCCATGGCTACACCTTC.

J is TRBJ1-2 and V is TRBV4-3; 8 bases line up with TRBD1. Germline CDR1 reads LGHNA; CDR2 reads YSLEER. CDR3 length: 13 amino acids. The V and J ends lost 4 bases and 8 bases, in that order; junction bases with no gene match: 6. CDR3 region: CASSPRTGTGYTF. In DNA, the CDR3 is TGCGCCAGCAGCCCGAGGACAGGGACCGGCTACACCTTC.

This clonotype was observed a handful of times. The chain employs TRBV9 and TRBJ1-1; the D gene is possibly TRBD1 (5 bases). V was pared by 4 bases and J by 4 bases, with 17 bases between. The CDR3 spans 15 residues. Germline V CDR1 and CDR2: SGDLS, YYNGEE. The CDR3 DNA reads TGTGCCAGCAGCCTTTTTTCGGGGCAGGGCACTGAAGCTTTCTTT. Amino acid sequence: CASSLFSGQGTEAFF.

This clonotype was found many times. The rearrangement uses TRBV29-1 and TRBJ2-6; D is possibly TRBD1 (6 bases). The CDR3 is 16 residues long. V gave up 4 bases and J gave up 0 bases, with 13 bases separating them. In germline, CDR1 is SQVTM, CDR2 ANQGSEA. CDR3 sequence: CSVGDTPHSGANVLTF. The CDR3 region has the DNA TGCAGCGTTGGGGACACACCACACTCTGGGGCCAACGTCCTGACTTTC.

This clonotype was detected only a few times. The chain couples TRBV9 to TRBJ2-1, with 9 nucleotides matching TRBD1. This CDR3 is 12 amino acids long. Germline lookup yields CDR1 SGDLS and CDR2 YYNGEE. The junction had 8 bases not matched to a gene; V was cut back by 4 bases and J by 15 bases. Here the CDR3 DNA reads TGTGCCAGCAGCTTCACAGGGGGCACACGGTTCTTC. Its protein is CASSFTGGTRFF. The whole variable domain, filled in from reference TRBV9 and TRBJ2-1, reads DSGVTQTPKHLITATGQRVTLRCSPRSGDLSVYWYQQSLDQGLQFLIQYYNGEERAKGNILERFSAQQFPDLHSELNLSSLELGDSALYFCASSFTGGTRFFGPGTRLTVL.

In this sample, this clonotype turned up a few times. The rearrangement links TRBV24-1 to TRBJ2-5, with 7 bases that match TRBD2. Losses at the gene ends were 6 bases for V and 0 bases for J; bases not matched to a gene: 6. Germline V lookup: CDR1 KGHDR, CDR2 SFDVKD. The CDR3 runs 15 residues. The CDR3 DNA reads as TGTGCCACCAGTCAAGCAGGGAGGGACCAAGAGACCCAGTACTTC. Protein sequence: CATSQAGRDQETQYF.

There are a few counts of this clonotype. The CDR3 spells CASSLALWGATPYNEQFF. The CDR3 DNA reads as TGTGCCAGCAGCTTAGCGCTGTGGGGGGCGACCCCCTACAATGAGCAGTTCTTC. The chain joins TRBV7-9 to TRBJ2-1, with D perhaps given as TRBD1 or TRBD2 (6 bases each). The CDR3 sequence is 18 residues long. CDR1 is SEHNR, CDR2 FQNEAQ, per germline (reference sequence). V was cut by 0 bases and J by 2 bases, with 17 bases left in between.

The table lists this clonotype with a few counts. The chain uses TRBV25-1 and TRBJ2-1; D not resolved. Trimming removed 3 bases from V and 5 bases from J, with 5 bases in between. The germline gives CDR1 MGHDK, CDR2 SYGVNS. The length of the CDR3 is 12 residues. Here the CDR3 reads CASSEENNEQFF. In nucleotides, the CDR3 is TGTGCCAGCAGTGAGGAGAACAATGAGCAGTTCTTC.

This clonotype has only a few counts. CDR3 nucleotides: TGTGCCAGCAGCCCGAGCGGGGGGTCCGCAGATACGCAGTATTTT. Its translation is CASSPSGGSADTQYF. The chain uses TRBV6-4 and TRBJ2-3; 9 bases align to TRBD2. The CDR3 extends over 15 amino acids. Germline V gives CDR1 MRHNA, CDR2 SNTAGT. The V segment lost 6 bases and the J segment 4 bases; nucleotides outside the gene matches: 8.

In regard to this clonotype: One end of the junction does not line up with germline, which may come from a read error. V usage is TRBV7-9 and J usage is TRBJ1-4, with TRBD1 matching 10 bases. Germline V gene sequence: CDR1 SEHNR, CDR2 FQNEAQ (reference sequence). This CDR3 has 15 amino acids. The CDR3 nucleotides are TGTGTCAGCAGTTTCCGGACAGGGGGAAGAGAAAAACTGTTTTTT. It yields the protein CVSSFRTGGREKLFF.

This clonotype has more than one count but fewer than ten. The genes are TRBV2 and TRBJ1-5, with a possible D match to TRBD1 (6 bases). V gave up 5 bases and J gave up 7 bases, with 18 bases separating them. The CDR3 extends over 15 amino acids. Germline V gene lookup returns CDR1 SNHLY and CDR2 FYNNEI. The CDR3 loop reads CASSSYRETGQPQHF. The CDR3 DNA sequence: TGTGCCAGCAGTAGTTACAGGGAAACGGGACAGCCCCAGCATTTT.

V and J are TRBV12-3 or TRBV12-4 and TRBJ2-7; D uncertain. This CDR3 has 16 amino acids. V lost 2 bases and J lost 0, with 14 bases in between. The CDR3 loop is CASSLTRSFSSYEQYV. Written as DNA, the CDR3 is TGTGCCAGCAGTTTAACGCGCAGCTTCAGCTCCTACGAGCAGTACGTC.

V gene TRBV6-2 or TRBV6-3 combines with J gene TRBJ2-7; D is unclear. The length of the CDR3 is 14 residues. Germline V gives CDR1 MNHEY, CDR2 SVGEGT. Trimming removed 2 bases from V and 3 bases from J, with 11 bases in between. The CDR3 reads CASSYPWKIYEQYF. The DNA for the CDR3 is TGTGCCAGCAGTTACCCTTGGAAGATCTACGAGCAGTACTTC.

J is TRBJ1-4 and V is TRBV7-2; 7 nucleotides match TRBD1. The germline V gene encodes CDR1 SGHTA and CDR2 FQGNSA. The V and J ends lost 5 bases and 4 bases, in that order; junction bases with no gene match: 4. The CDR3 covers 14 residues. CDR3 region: CASSLGQINEKLFF. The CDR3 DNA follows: TGTGCCAGCAGCCTGGGACAGATTAATGAAAAACTGTTTTTT.

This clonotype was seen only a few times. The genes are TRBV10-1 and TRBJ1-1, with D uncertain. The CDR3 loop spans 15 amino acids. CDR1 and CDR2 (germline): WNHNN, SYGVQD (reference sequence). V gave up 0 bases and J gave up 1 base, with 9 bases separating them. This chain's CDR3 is CASSESRAGNTEAFF. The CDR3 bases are TGCGCCAGCAGTGAGTCAAGGGCAGGGAACACTGAAGCTTTCTTT.

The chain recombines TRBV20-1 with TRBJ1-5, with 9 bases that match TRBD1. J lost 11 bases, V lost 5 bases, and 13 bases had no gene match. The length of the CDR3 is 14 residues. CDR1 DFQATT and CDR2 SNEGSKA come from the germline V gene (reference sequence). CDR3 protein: CSALPGTGNGAQHF. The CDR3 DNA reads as TGCAGTGCTCTTCCCGGGACAGGGAATGGAGCCCAGCATTTT.

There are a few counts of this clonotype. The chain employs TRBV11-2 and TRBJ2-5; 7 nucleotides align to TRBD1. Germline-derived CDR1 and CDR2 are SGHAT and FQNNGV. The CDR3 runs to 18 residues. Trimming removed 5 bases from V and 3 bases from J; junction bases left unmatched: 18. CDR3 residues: CASSPYRQGVRTEETQYF. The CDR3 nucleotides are TGTGCCAGCAGCCCCTACAGACAGGGTGTTAGGACGGAAGAGACCCAGTACTTC.

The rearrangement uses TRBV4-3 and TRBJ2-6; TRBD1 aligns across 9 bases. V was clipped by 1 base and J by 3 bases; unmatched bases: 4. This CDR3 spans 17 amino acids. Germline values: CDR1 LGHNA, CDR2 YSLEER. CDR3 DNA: TGCGCCAGCAGCCAAGGAACAGGGGGCAATGGGGCCAACGTCCTGACTTTC. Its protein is CASSQGTGGNGANVLTF.

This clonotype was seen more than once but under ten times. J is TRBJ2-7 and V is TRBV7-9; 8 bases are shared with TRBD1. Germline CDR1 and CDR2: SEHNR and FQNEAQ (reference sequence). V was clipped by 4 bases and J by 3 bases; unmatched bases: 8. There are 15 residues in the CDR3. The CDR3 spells CASSSRQGRRYEQYV. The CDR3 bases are TGTGCCAGCAGCTCGAGACAGGGGAGACGCTACGAGCAGTACGTC.

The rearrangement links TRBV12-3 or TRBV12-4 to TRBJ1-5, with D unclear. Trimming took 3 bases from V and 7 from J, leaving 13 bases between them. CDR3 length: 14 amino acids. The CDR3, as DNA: TGTGCCAGCAGTTTGGGCGGCTTGCGGCAGCCCCAGCATTTT. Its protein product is CASSLGGLRQPQHF.

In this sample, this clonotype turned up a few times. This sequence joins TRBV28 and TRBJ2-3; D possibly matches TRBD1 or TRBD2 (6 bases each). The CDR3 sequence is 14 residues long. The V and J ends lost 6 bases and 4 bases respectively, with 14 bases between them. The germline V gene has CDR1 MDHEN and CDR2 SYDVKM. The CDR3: CASRNRGLADTQYF. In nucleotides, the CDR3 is TGTGCCAGCAGAAATCGGGGGCTGGCAGATACGCAGTATTTT. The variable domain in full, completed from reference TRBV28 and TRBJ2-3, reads DVKVTQSSRYLVKRTGEKVFLECVQDMDHENMFWYRQDPGLGLRLIYFSYDVKMKEKGDIPEGYSVSREKKERFSLILESASTNQTSMYLCASRNRGLADTQYFGPGTRLTVL.

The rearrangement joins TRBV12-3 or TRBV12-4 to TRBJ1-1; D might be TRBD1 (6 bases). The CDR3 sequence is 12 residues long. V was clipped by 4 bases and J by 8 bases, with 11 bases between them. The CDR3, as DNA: TGTGCCAGCAGTTCCGGTGGGACAGAAGCTTTCTTT. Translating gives CASSSGGTEAFF.

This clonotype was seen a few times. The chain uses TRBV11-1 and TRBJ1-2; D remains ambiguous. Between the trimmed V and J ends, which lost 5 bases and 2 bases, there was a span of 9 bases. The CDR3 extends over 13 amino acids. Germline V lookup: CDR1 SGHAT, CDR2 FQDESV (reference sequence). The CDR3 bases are TGTGCCAGCAGCGCAGGTACCAACTATGGCTACACCTTC. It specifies CASSAGTNYGYTF.

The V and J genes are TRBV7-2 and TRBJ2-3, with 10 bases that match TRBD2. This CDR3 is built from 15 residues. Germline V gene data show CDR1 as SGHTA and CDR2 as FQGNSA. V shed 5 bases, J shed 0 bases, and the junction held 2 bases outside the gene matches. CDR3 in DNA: TGTGCCAGCAGCCGACTAGCGGGTAGCACAGATACGCAGTATTTT. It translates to CASSRLAGSTDTQYF.

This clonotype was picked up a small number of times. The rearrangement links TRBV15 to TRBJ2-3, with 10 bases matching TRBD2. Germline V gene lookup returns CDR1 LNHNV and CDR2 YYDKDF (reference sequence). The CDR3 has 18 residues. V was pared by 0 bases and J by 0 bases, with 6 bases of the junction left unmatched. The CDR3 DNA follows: TGTGCCACCAGCAGAGATCGGGTAGCGGGGGGAAGCACAGATACGCAGTATTTT. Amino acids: CATSRDRVAGGSTDTQYF.

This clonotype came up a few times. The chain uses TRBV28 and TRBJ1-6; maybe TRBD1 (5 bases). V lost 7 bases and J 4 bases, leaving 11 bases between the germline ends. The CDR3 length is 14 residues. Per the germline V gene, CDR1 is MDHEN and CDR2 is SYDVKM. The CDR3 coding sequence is TGTGCCAGCACCTGGGGGGGTTATAATTCACCCCTCCACTTT. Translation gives CASTWGGYNSPLHF.